The 27 T cell receptor beta chains given below trace back to one sample, sequenced in a study of beta chain features in type 1 diabetes. General study points: Within each of all four CD4+ subsets, Type 1 diabetes patients had TCRB CDR3s that were moderately but significantly shorter.

The entirety of the isolated RNA underwent reverse transcription, so expressed TCRB transcripts were sequenced. Repertoires were generated with immunoSEQ multiplex PCR, while TCRdb's copy carries only in-frame clones and drops some. The sample records 640,000 or so clones, around 15% being singletons. Their antigens are not known. Material: naive CD4+ T cells from blood. These TCRs come from a man younger than 30 with type 1 diabetes.

A note on this clone: One junction end disagrees with the germline gene, perhaps due to a read error. This chain links TRBV7-2 with TRBJ2-7; TRBD2 matches at 12 bases. The germline gives CDR1 SGHTA, CDR2 FQGNSA. CDR3 length: 14 amino acids. The CDR3 sequence: CASTRTSGIHERYF. DNA for the CDR3: TGTGCCAGCACCCGGACTAGCGGGATCCACGAGCGGTACTTC.

This clone has a handful of counts. The chain combines TRBV29-1 with TRBJ1-2; D gene ambiguous. The CDR3 extends over 11 amino acids. Trimming pared 7 bases from V and 2 bases from J, leaving 8 bases between. Germline CDR1 SQVTM, CDR2 ANQGSEA. The CDR3 bases are TGCAGCGCCCTTGAAAACTATGGCTACACCTTC. It yields the protein CSALENYGYTF.

In its sample, this clone was seen a few times. This sequence joins TRBV6-5 and TRBJ2-7, with D perhaps TRBD1 (5 bases). The CDR3 is made up of 15 amino acids. Germline V lookup: CDR1 MNHEY, CDR2 SVGAGI. Trimming cost V 0 bases and J 2 bases, with 11 bases left between them. The CDR3 coding sequence is TGTGCCAGCAGTTACTCGGCAGGGAAAGCCTACGAGCAGTACTTC. Its translation: CASSYSAGKAYEQYF.

This chain uses TRBV27 with TRBJ2-2; either TRBD1 or TRBD2 may supply D (6 bases each). V was trimmed by 6 bases and J by 7 bases, leaving 15 bases between them. Germline V gene lookup returns CDR1 MNHEY and CDR2 SMNVEV (reference sequence). CDR3 length: 14 amino acids. CDR3 nucleotide sequence: TGTGCCAGCAGAAGGGGGGAGGTCCACGGGGAGCTGTTTTTT. This sequence encodes CASRRGEVHGELFF.

This clone was counted between two and nine times. The rearrangement links TRBV7-2 to TRBJ2-7, with TRBD2 identical over 9 bases. V lost 3 bases and J lost 6; bases outside the gene matches: 6. Germline V CDR1 and CDR2: SGHTA, FQGNSA. This CDR3 has 14 amino acids. The CDR3 DNA is TGTGCCAGCAGCTTGATTAGCGGGAGTGGCGAGCAGTACTTC. Protein: CASSLISGSGEQYF.

This clone has only a few counts. The rearrangement joins TRBV6-6 to TRBJ2-1; possibly TRBD2 for D (6 bases). Germline lookup yields CDR1 MNHNY and CDR2 SVGAGI (reference sequence). This CDR3 contains 13 residues. The germline V and J ends were trimmed by 5 bases and 7 bases, with 12 bases remaining between them. The CDR3 spells CASSPLGRNEQFF. The DNA of the CDR3 is TGTGCCAGCAGTCCACTGGGGAGGAATGAGCAGTTCTTC.

This clone was detected only a few times. The chain combines TRBV25-1 with TRBJ2-7, with 11 bases lining up with TRBD2. CDR1 and CDR2 from the germline V gene are MGHDK and SYGVNS. The junction had 5 bases not matched to a gene; V was cut back by 6 bases and J by 4 bases. The CDR3 length is 14 residues. CDR3 sequence: CASSRGTSGYEQYF. The CDR3 DNA sequence: TGTGCCAGCAGCCGGGGGACTAGCGGTTACGAGCAGTACTTC.

This clone has a handful of counts. This chain uses TRBV7-2 with TRBJ2-6; D is undetermined. Trimming shortened V by 0 bases and J by 0 bases, and 3 bases separated the two germline ends. This CDR3 has 15 residues. CDR1 is SGHTA, CDR2 FQGNSA, per germline. DNA of the CDR3: TGTGCCAGCAGCTTAGCCCCCTCTGGGGCCAACGTCCTGACTTTC. This gives the protein CASSLAPSGANVLTF.

The chain couples TRBV10-3 to TRBJ1-5; no clear D. V was cut by 10 bases and J by 8 bases, with 24 bases left in between. The CDR3 consists of 15 residues. Germline CDR1 is ENHRY and CDR2 is SYGVKD. CDR3 region: CATEAQQRSQKPQHF. CDR3 coding DNA: TGTGCCACAGAGGCACAACAGAGGTCCCAGAAGCCCCAGCATTTT.

This rearrangement joins TRBV20-1 to TRBJ1-2; D is ambiguous. The CDR3 runs to 11 residues. Germline V lookup: CDR1 DFQATT, CDR2 SNEGSKA (reference sequence). Trimming pared 7 bases from V and 7 bases from J, leaving 13 bases between. The CDR3 is CSEPGMGGYTF. The CDR3 DNA is TGCAGTGAACCGGGGATGGGTGGCTACACCTTC.

This clone was counted a few times. The V and J genes are TRBV18 and TRBJ2-6, with D perhaps given as TRBD1 or TRBD2 (5 bases each). This CDR3 comprises 18 residues. Trimming cost V 2 bases and J 1 base, with 15 bases left between them. Per germline, CDR1 KGHSH and CDR2 LQKENI. The CDR3 DNA reads TGTGCCAGCTCACCAATACCGGGACCGGGGTCTGGGGCCAACGTCCTGACTTTC. Amino acid sequence: CASSPIPGPGSGANVLTF.

The chain employs TRBV6-5 and TRBJ2-3; 7 positions agree with TRBD1. V shed 5 bases, J shed 8 bases, and the junction held 7 bases outside the gene matches. There are 13 residues in the CDR3. Looked up from germline, CDR1 is MNHEY and CDR2 is SVGAGI. As DNA, the CDR3 is TGTGCCAGCAGTGAAGGGGGCCGGGGTACGCAGTATTTT. This gives the protein CASSEGGRGTQYF.

This chain joins TRBV4-1 and TRBJ1-5; 8 bases align to TRBD1. CDR1 is MGHRA and CDR2 is YSYEKL in the germline V gene. V was clipped by 2 bases and J by 9 bases; unmatched bases: 15. The length of the CDR3 is 17 residues. CDR3: CASSQRMTGDTGMPQHF. The DNA of the CDR3 is TGCGCCAGCAGCCAACGCATGACAGGGGACACGGGGATGCCCCAGCATTTT.

This clone was seen a few times. The rearrangement links TRBV28 to TRBJ2-7; a weak D match, TRBD1 (6 bases). The germline CDR1 and CDR2 sequences are MDHEN and SYDVKM. V dropped 6 bases and J dropped 4 bases, with 13 bases sitting between them. CDR3 length equals 13 residues. The CDR3 nucleotides read TGTGCCAGCAGCCGGACAGCGATGTACGAGCAGTACTTC. Translation gives CASSRTAMYEQYF.

Comments on this clone: The junction departs from germline at one end; a sequencing error may be responsible. The chain uses TRBV11-2 and TRBJ1-4; no clear D. The CDR3 contains 15 residues. Germline CDR1 and CDR2: SGHAT and FQNNGV. CDR3 residues: CASSIDRYLMGKLFF. The CDR3 nucleotides read TGTGCCAGCAGCATAGACCGTTACCTTATGGGAAAACTGTTTTTT.

This clone was seen a handful of times. The chain joins TRBV10-3 to TRBJ2-1, with D maybe TRBD1 (6 bases). Trimming took 7 bases from V and 0 from J, leaving 10 bases between them. There are 14 residues in the CDR3. CDR1 and CDR2 from the germline V gene are ENHRY and SYGVKD. DNA for the CDR3: TGTGCCATCAAGGGGGAGAGCTCCTACAATGAGCAGTTCTTC. It is translated as CAIKGESSYNEQFF.

The chain carries TRBV30 and TRBJ2-1; D unclear. The CDR3 extends over 16 amino acids. Deletions cut 0 bases from V and 0 bases from J, with 12 bases between. Germline assignment: CDR1 GTSNPN and CDR2 SVGIG (reference sequence). The CDR3, as DNA: TGTGCCTGGAGTGTAGTCCCCTTATCCTCCTACAATGAGCAGTTCTTC. It encodes CAWSVVPLSSYNEQFF.

The chain uses TRBV19 and TRBJ2-1, with TRBD1 as a possible D gene (6 bases). Trimming pared 3 bases from V and 3 bases from J, leaving 12 bases between. Germline CDR1 is LNHDA and CDR2 is SQIVND (reference sequence). This CDR3 contains 15 residues. CDR3 residues: CASSMWGQIYNEQFF. The CDR3 DNA is TGTGCCAGTAGTATGTGGGGGCAGATCTACAATGAGCAGTTCTTC.

This clone showed up just a few times. The chain couples TRBV7-2 to TRBJ1-4; 7 nucleotides match TRBD1. Germline V gene lookup returns CDR1 SGHTA and CDR2 FQGNSA. The ends lost 7 bases at V and 5 bases at J; junction bases unmatched: 7. The CDR3 has 14 amino acids. CDR3 bases: TGTGCCAGCACGAGGGACAGACAGAATGAAAAACTGTTTTTT. Its protein product is CASTRDRQNEKLFF.

The chain couples TRBV28 to TRBJ2-7, with 7 nucleotides matching TRBD1. J lost 3 bases, V lost 7 bases, and 6 bases had no gene match. Germline CDR1 and CDR2: MDHEN and SYDVKM. CDR3 length: 13 amino acids. CDR3 coding DNA: TGTGCCAGCACCCAGGGGGAGTTCTACGAGCAGTACTTC. Its translation: CASTQGEFYEQYF.

CDR3 protein: CASRGRGQGGSGYTF. The CDR3 coding sequence is TGTGCCAGCAGGGGCAGAGGACAGGGAGGTAGTGGCTACACCTTC. The chain carries TRBV9 and TRBJ1-2; 8 bases agree with TRBD1. CDR1 and CDR2 (germline): SGDLS, YYNGEE. V lost 5 bases and J lost 7; bases outside the gene matches: 13. The CDR3 is 15 amino acids.

There are a few counts of this clone. The V and J genes are TRBV10-3 and TRBJ2-7; D is possibly TRBD1 (6 bases). This CDR3 contains 13 residues. Trimming pared 9 bases from V and 4 bases from J, leaving 16 bases between. The germline V gene encodes CDR1 ENHRY and CDR2 SYGVKD. This CDR3 reads CAIRAPTGYEQYF. The CDR3 DNA reads TGTGCCATTAGGGCCCCGACAGGTTACGAGCAGTACTTC.

This clone was observed a handful of times. CDR3 protein: CASSQDRPGQGILRTQYF. The CDR3 DNA reads as TGCGCCAGCAGCCAAGATAGACCGGGACAGGGGATACTTCGTACGCAGTATTTT. The chain is built from TRBV4-1 and TRBJ2-3, with TRBD1 matching over 10 bases. From germline, CDR1 is MGHRA and CDR2 YSYEKL. The CDR3 extends over 18 amino acids. V lost 0 bases to trimming and J lost 8 bases; unmatched junction nucleotides: 14.

This clone appeared a few times. The chain links TRBV30 to TRBJ2-7; D is undetermined. Trimming stripped 0 bases from V and 0 bases from J, with 9 bases between. CDR1 and CDR2 from the germline V gene are GTSNPN and SVGIG (reference sequence). The CDR3 has 14 residues. CDR3 amino acids: CAWSVRWTSYEQYF. The CDR3, as DNA: TGTGCCTGGAGTGTTAGGTGGACCTCCTACGAGCAGTACTTC.

This clone was picked up a small number of times. The chain joins TRBV29-1 to TRBJ2-1, with 8 bases identical to TRBD2. Germline V gene data show CDR1 as SQVTM and CDR2 as ANQGSEA. This CDR3 is built from 13 residues. The trim removed 6 bases at V and 7 bases at J, leaving 8 bases unmatched. The CDR3 region has the DNA TGCAGCGTCTTCGGGGGGGCCGTGAATGAGCAGTTCTTC. Translating gives CSVFGGAVNEQFF.

The DNA of the CDR3 is TGCAGTGCTAGAGAGTACAATGAGCAGTTCTTC. Its translation is CSAREYNEQFF. The V call is TRBV20-1, the J call TRBJ2-1; D is uncertain. V was trimmed by 0 bases and J by 4 bases, leaving 1 base between them. The germline CDR1 and CDR2 sequences are DFQATT and SNEGSKA (reference sequence). CDR3 size: 11 residues.

This clone has at least ten counts. This chain links TRBV7-2 with TRBJ2-4, with 11 bases fitting TRBD1. The V and J ends lost 6 bases and 7 bases, in that order; junction bases with no gene match: 8. The CDR3 has 15 residues. Germline loops: CDR1 SGHTA, CDR2 FQGNSA. The CDR3 here is CASRTGTGGFNIQYF. The CDR3 nucleotides read TGTGCCAGCAGGACCGGGACAGGGGGTTTCAACATTCAGTACTTC.